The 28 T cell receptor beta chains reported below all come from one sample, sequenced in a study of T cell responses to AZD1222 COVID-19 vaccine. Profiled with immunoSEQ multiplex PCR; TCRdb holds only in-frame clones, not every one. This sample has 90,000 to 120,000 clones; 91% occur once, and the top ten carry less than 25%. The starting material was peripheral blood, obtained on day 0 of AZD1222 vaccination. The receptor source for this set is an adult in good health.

The CDR3 protein is CASSPDSSGNTIYF. The DNA for the CDR3 is TGCGCCAGCAGCCCCGACAGCTCTGGAAACACCATATATTTT. This chain uses TRBV5-1 with TRBJ1-3; D is possibly TRBD1 (5 bases). The CDR3 is made up of 14 amino acids. Trimming took off 4 bases at V and 0 bases at J, with 8 bases between the two ends. Germline assignment: CDR1 SGHRS and CDR2 YFSETQ.

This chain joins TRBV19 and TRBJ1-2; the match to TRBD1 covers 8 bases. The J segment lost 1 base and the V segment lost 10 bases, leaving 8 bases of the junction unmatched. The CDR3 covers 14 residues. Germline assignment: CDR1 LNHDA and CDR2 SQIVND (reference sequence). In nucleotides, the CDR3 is TGTGCCACTAGCTGGACAGGGATTAACTATGGCTACACCTTC. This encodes CATSWTGINYGYTF.

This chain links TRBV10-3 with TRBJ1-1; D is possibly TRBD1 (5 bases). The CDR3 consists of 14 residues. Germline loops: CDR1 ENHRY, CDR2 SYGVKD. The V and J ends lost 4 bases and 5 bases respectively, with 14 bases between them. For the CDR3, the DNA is TGTGCCATCAGTGCCCGGGGGGTTGAAACTGAAGCTTTCTTT. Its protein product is CAISARGVETEAFF.

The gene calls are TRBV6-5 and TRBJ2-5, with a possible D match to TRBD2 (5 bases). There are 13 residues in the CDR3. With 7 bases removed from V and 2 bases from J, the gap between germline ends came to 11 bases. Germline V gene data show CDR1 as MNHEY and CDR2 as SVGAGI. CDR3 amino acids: CASTLDLQETQYF. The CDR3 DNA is TGTGCCAGCACCTTGGACTTACAAGAGACCCAGTACTTC.

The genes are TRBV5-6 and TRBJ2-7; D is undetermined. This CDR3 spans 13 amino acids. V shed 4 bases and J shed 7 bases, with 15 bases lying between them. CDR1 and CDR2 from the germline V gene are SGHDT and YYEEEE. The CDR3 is CASSQSRLGEQYF. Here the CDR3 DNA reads TGTGCCAGCAGCCAAAGCAGGTTGGGGGAGCAGTACTTC.

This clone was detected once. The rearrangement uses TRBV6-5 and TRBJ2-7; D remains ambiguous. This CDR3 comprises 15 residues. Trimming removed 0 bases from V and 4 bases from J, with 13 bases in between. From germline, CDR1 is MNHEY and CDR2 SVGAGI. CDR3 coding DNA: TGTGCCAGCAGTTACTCGACCCACCAGACATACGAGCAGTACTTC. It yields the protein CASSYSTHQTYEQYF.

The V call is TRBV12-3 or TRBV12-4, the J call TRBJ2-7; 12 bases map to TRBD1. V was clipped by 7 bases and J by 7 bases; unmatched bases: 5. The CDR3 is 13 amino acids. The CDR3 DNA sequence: TGTGCCAGCACGGGACAGGGGGCGCGGGAGCAGTACTTC. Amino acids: CASTGQGAREQYF.

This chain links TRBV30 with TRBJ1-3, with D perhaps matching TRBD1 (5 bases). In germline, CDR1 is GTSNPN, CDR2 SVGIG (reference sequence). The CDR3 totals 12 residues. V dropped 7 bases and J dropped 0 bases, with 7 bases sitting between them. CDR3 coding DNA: TGTGCCTTTCAGGGCTCTGGAAACACCATATATTTT. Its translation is CAFQGSGNTIYF.

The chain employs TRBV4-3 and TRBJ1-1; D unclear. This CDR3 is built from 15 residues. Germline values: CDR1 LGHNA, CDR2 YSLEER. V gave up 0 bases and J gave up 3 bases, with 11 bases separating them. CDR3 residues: CASSQDAYSYTEAFF. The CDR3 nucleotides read TGCGCCAGCAGCCAAGATGCGTATAGTTACACTGAAGCTTTCTTT.

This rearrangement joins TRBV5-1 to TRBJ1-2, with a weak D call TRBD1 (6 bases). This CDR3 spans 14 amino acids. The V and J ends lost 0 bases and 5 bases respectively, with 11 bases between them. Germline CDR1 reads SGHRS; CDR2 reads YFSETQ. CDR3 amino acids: CASSLDRTAYGYTF. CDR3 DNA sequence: TGCGCCAGCAGCTTGGACAGGACAGCTTATGGCTACACCTTC.

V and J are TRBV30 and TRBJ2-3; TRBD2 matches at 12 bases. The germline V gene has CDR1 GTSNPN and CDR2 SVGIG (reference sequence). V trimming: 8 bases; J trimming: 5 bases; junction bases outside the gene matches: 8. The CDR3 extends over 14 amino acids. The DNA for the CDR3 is TGTGCCGGATCGTCGGGACTAGCGGGAGATACGCAGTATTTT. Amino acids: CAGSSGLAGDTQYF. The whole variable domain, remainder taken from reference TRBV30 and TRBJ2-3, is SQTIHQWPATLVQPVGSPLSLECTVEGTSNPNLYWYRQAAGRGLQLLFYSVGIGQISSEVPQNLSASRPQDRQFILSSKKLLLSDSGFYLCAGSSGLAGDTQYFGPGTRLTVL.

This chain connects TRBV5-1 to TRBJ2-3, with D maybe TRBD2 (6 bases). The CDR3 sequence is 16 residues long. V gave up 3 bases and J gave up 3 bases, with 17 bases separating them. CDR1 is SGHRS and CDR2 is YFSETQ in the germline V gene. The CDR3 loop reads CASSSLRGGSTDTQYF. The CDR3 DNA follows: TGCGCCAGCAGCTCCCTTAGGGGAGGATCGACAGATACGCAGTATTTT.

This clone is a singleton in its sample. The CDR3 DNA sequence: TGTGCCAGCAGCTCGTGGCCGGGAGAAGCTTTCTTT. The encoded protein is CASSSWPGEAFF. This chain connects TRBV7-2 to TRBJ1-1, with D unresolved. The V gene's germline CDR1 is SGHTA and CDR2 FQGNSA. Trimming removed 4 bases at V and 8 bases at J, with 11 bases between. CDR3 length: 12 residues.

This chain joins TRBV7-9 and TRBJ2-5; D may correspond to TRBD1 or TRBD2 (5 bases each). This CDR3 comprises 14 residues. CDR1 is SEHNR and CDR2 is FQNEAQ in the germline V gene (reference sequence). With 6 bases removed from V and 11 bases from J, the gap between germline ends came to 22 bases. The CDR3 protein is CASSTGTGGTPQYF. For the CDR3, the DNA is TGTGCCAGCAGTACCGGGACCGGCGGCACCCCTCAGTACTTC.

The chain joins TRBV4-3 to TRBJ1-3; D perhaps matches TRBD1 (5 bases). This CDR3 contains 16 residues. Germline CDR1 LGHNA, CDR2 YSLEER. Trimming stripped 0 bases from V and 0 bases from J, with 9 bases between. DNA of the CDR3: TGCGCCAGCAGCCAAGAGGGACCCCACTCTGGAAACACCATATATTTT. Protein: CASSQEGPHSGNTIYF.

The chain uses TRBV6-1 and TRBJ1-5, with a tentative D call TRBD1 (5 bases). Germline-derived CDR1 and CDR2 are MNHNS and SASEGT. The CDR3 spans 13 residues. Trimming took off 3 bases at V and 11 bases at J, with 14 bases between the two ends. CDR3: CASSDRGWGAQHF. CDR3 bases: TGTGCCAGCAGTGATCGGGGCTGGGGGGCCCAGCATTTT.

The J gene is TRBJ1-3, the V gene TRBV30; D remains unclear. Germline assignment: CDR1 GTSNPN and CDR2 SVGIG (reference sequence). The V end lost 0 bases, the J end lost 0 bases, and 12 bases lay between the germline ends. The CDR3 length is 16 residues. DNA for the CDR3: TGTGCCTGGAGTGTACCCCATACAAGCTCTGGAAACACCATATATTTT. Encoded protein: CAWSVPHTSSGNTIYF.

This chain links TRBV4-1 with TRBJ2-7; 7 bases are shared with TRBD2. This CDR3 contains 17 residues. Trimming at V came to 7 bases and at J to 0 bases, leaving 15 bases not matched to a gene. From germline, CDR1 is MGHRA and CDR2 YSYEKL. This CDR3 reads CASTIRYGRGSSYEQYF. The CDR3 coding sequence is TGCGCCAGCACCATAAGATATGGGCGGGGGAGCTCCTACGAGCAGTACTTC.

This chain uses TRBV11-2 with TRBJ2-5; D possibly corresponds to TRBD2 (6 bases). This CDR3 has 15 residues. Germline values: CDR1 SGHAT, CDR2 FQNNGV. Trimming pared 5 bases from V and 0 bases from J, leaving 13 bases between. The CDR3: CASSPQAGNQETQYF. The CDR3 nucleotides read TGTGCCAGCAGCCCGCAGGCGGGGAACCAAGAGACCCAGTACTTC.

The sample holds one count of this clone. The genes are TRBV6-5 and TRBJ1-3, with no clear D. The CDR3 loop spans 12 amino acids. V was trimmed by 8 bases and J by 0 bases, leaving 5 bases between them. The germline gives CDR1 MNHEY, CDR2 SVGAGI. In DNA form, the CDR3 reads TGTGCCAGCTCCGGCTCTGGAAACACCATATATTTT. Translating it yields CASSGSGNTIYF.

CDR3 region: CASSFTGNTEAFF. The CDR3, as DNA: TGTGCCAGCAGCTTTACAGGGAACACTGAAGCTTTCTTT. This rearrangement joins TRBV7-9 to TRBJ1-1; a weak D match, TRBD1 (5 bases). Germline V gene data show CDR1 as SEHNR and CDR2 as FQNEAQ (reference sequence). The CDR3 totals 13 residues. V lost 3 bases to trimming and J lost 1 base, with 6 bases between them.

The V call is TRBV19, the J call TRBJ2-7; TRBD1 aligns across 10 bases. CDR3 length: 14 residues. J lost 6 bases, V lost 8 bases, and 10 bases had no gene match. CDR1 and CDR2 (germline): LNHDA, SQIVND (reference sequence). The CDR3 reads CASRRTGGSFEQYF. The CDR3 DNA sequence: TGTGCCAGTCGAAGGACAGGGGGGTCTTTCGAGCAGTACTTC.

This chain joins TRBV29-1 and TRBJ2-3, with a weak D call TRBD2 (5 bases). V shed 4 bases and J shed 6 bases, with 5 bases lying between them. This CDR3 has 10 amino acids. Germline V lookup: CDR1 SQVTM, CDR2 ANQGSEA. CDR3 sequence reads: CSVGGDTQYF. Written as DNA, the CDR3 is TGCAGCGTTGGAGGGGATACGCAGTATTTT.

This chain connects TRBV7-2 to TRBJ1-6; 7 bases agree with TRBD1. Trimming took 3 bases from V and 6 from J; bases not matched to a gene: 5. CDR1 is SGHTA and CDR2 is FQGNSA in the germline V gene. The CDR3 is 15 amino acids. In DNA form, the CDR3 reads TGTGCCAGCAGCTTTACCGGGACAGTTAATTCACCCCTCCACTTT. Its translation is CASSFTGTVNSPLHF.

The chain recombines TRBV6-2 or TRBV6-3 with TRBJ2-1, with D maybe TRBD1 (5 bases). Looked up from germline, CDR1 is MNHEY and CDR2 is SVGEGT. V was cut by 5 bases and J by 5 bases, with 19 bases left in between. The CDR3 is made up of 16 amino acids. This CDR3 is CASSPIRTLFDNEQFF. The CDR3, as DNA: TGTGCCAGCAGTCCCATACGGACACTTTTTGACAATGAGCAGTTCTTC.

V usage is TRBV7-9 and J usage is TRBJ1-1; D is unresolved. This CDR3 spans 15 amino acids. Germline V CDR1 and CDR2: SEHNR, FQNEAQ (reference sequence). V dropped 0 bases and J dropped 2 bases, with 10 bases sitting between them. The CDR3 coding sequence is TGTGCCAGCAGCTTAGCTGAAACAGCCAACACTGAAGCTTTCTTT. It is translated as CASSLAETANTEAFF. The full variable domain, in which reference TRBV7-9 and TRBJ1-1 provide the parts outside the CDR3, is DTGVSQNPRHKITKRGQNVTFRCDPISEHNRLYWYRQTLGQGPEFLTYFQNEAQLEKSRLLSDRFSAERPKGSFSTLEIQRTEQGDSAMYLCASSLAETANTEAFFGQGTRLTVV.

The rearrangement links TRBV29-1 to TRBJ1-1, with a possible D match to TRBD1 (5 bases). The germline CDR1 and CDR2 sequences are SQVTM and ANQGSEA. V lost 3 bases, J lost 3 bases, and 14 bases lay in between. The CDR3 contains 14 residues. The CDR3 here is CSVDYSGGDTEAFF. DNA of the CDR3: TGCAGCGTTGACTATTCGGGAGGGGACACTGAAGCTTTCTTT.

The CDR3, as DNA: TGCAGCGTTGAATTAAGGGCAGATCTGGCCTACGAGCAGTACTTC. Translating it yields CSVELRADLAYEQYF. The chain has TRBV29-1 and TRBJ2-7; the D is unclear. Germline V gene data show CDR1 as SQVTM and CDR2 as ANQGSEA. There are 15 residues in the CDR3. V lost 2 bases and J 2 bases, leaving 16 bases between the germline ends.